This T cell receptor beta chain stems from a study of Ad26.COV2.S vaccination and SARS-CoV-2 variants. Clones were sequenced by immunoSEQ multiplex PCR, and TCRdb holds only the in-frame ones, with some missing. The data contain roughly 500,000 clones, roughly nine tenths of them singletons. With 4 bases clipped from V and 5 bases from J, the junction kept 7 bases outside the gene matches. CDR1 is LGHDT, CDR2 YNNKEL, per germline (reference sequence). This CDR3 is built from 15 residues. Documented treatment: some 20 received Ad26.COV2.S at low or high dose, single or two shots; five or six received placebo; per-sample allocation not given. At day 63 after the first vaccine or placebo injection, samples were drawn. It was Wuhan-strain SARS-CoV-2 spike that the Ad26 vaccine vector expressed.

This material consisted of peripheral blood, taken in a trial of Ad26.COV2.S vaccine versus placebo. The chain employs TRBV3-1 (or the pseudogene TRBV3-2) and TRBJ2-1; 8 bases align to TRBD1. This clonotype originated in a person between 18 and 59 years old who received the Ad26.COV2.S COVID-19 vaccine or a placebo. CDR3 in amino acids: CASSPWDRRNNEQFF. The CDR3 DNA follows: TGTGCCAGCAGCCCCTGGGACAGGAGAAACAATGAGCAGTTCTTC.